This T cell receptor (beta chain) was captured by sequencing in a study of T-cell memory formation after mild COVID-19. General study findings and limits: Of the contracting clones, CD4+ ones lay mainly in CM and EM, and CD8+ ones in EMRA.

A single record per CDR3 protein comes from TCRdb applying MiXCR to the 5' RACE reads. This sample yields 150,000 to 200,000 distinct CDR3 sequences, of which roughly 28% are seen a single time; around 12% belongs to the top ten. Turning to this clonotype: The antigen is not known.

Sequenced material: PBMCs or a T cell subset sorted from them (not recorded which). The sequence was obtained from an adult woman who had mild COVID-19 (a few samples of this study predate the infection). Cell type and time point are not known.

CDR3 sequence reads: CASSQEWLAARSYEQYF. The CDR3 DNA sequence: TGCGCCAGCAGCCAAGAATGGCTAGCGGCCCGCTCCTACGAGCAGTACTTC. J is TRBJ2-7 and V is TRBV4-3; the match to TRBD2 covers 7 bases. CDR1 and CDR2 from the germline V gene are LGHNA and YSLEER. The CDR3 totals 17 residues. V was pared by 0 bases and J by 0 bases, with 8 bases of the junction left unmatched.